This TCR beta chain was recovered during a study of shared clonotypes between healthy human individuals. Findings of the study overall: Shared across four donors were around 5% of the naive CD4 clonotypes. Naive subsets typically showed greater estimated richness than memory subsets.

As for this clone: Its cognate antigen is unknown.

CD8 cells classed as naive were CD45RO-negative and positively selected for CCR7, excluding terminally differentiated effector memory CD45RA+ cells. Donors were Caucasian adults residing in Nashville, Tennessee, USA. This CDR3 has 14 residues. Per germline, CDR1 MDHEN and CDR2 SYDVKM. Trimming left V 5 bases short and J 2 bases short, with 7 bases between. The repertoire was sequenced with immunoSEQ multiplex PCR; TCRdb's copy has only in-frame clones and lacks some. This sample has roughly 2 million clones, with about 95% found just once. The origin of this receptor is a young man in good health. The J gene is TRBJ1-6, the V gene TRBV28; possibly TRBD1 for D (5 bases). Source material: naive CD8+ T cells sorted from blood. Here the CDR3 reads CASSARAYNSPLHF. The CDR3 DNA reads as TGTGCCAGCAGTGCCAGGGCCTATAATTCACCCCTCCACTTT.